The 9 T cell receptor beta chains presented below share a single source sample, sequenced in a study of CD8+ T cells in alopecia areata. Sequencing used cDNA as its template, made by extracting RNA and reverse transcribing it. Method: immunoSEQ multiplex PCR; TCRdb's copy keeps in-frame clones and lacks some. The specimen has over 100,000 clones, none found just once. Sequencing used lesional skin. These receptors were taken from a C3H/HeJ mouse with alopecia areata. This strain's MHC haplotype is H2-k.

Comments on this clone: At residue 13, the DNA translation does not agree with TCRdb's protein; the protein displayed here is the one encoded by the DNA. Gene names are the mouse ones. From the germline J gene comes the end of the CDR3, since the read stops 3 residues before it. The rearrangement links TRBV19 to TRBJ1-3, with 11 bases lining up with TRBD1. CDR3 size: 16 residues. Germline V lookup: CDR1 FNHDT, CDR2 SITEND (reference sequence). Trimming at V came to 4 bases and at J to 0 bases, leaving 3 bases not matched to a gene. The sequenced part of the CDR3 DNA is TGTGCCAGCAGTCGGGACAGGGGGGATTCTGGAAATACG. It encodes CASSRDRGDSGNT. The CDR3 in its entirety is CASSRDRGDSGNTLYF.

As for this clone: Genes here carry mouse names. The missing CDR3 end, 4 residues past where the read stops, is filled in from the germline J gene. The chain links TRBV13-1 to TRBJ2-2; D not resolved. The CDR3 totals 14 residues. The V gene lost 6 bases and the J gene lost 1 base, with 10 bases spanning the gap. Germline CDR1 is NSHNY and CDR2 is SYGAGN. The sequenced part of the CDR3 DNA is TGTGCCAGCATCCCAGCCTTAAACACCGGG. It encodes CASIPALNTG. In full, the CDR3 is CASIPALNTGQLYF.

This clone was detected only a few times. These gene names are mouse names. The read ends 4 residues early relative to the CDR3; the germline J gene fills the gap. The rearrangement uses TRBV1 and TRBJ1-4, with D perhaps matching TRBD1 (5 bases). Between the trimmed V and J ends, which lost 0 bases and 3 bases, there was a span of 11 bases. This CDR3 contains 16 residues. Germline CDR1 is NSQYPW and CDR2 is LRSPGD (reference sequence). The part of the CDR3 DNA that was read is TGCACCTGCAGTGCAGATCTGGAGACAGCCAACGAA. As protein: CTCSADLETANE. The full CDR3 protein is CTCSADLETANERLFF.

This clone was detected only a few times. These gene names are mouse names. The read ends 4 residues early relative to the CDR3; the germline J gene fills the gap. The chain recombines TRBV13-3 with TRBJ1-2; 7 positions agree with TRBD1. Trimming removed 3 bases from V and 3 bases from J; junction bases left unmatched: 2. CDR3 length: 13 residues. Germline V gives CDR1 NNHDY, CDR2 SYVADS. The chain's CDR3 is CASSATGDSDYTF. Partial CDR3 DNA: TGTGCCAGCAGTGCCACAGGGGACTCC.

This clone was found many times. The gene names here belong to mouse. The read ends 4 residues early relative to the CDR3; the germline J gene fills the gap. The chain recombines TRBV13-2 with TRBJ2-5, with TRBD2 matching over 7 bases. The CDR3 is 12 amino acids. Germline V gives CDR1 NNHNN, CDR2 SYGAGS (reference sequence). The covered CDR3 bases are TGTGCCAGCGGTGACTGGGGGGAC. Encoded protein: CASGDWGD. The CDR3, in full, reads CASGDWGDTQYF.

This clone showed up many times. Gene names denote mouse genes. CDR3 sequence: CASSDGTGAAERLFF. Partial CDR3 DNA: TGTGCCAGCAGTGATGGGACAGGGGCAGCCGAA. The rearrangement joins TRBV13-3 to TRBJ1-4; 9 nucleotides agree with TRBD1. The read terminates 4 residues ahead of where the CDR3 ends, so the germline J gene completes it. Germline V lookup: CDR1 NNHDY, CDR2 SYVADS. CDR3 length: 15 amino acids. The whole variable domain, filled in from reference TRBV13-3 and TRBJ1-4, reads EAAVTQSPRSKVAVTGGKVTLSCHQTNNHDYMYWYRQDTGHGLRLIHYSYVADSTEKGDIPDGYKASRPSQENFSLILELASLSQTAVYFCASSDGTGAAERLFFGHGTKLSVL.

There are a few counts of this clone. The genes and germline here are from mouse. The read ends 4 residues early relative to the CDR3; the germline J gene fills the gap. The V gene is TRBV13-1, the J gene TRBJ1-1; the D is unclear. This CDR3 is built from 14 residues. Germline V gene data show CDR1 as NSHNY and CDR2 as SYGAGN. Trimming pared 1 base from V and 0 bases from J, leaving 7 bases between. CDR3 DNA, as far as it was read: TGTGCCAGCAGTGATCAATCCACAAACACA. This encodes CASSDQSTNT. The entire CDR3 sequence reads CASSDQSTNTEVFF.

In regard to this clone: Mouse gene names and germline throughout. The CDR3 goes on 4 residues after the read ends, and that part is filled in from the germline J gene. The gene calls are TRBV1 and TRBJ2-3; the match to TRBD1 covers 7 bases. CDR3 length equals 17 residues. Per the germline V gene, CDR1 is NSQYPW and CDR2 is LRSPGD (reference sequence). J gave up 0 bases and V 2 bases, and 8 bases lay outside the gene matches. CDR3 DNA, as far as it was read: TGCACCTGCAGTGCACAAGACAGGGCGACTAGTGCAGAA. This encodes CTCSAQDRATSAE. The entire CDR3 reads CTCSAQDRATSAETLYF.

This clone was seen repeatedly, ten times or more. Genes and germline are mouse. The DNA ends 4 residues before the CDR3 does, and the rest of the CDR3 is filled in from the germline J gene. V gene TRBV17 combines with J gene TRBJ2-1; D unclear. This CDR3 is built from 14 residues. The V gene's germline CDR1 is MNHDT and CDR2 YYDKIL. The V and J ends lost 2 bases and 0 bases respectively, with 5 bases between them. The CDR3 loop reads CASSRTDNYAEQFF. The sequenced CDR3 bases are TGTGCTAGCAGTAGAACAGATAACTATGCT. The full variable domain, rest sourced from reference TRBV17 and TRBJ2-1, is DTTVKQNPRYKLARVGKPVNLICSQTMNHDTMYWYQKKPNQAPKLLLFYYDKILNREADTFEKFQSSRPNNSFCSLYIGSAGLEYSAMYLCASSRTDNYAEQFFGPGTRLTVL.